The T cell receptor beta chain described here comes from a study of cytomegalovirus exposure and HLA in healthy donors. Study outcomes and limitations: In a later analysis, the majority of CMV-associated beta chains seemingly showed HLA restriction. CMV serostatus was the sole immune exposure data available. Reportedly, diagnosis of cytomegalovirus status by the classifier showed high specificity and sensitivity.

PCR used 60 Vbeta primers and 13 Jbeta primers. Repertoires were generated with immunoSEQ multiplex PCR, while TCRdb's copy carries only in-frame clones and drops some. The sample records 100,000 to 150,000 clones, 75% to 85% being singletons. Regarding this clone: Its antigen is not known.

J lost 3 bases, V lost 8 bases, and 3 bases had no gene match. Germline assignment: CDR1 SGHTA and CDR2 FQGNSA. This CDR3 is 14 amino acids long. Sequencing was carried out using PBMCs. The origin of this receptor is a man aged 30 to 45 in good health and CMV-seropositive. J is TRBJ2-2 and V is TRBV7-2, with 10 bases fitting TRBD2. The CDR3 spells CASRTSGYTGELFF. The CDR3 nucleotides are TGTGCCAGCCGGACTAGCGGATACACCGGGGAGCTGTTTTTT.